A single sample gave rise to the 22 T cell receptor beta chains below, sequenced in a study of blood T cells in healthy people across ages. Using a J-beta primer mix together with a sample-barcoded 5' primer, a second PCR was run for about 6 to 12 cycles. From the 5' RACE reads, TCRdb called clonotypes with MiXCR, one entry per CDR3 protein. The data contain 750,000 to 950,000 distinct CDR3 sequences, around half of them singletons. The specimen was blood. The receptor source for this set is a man older than 75 in good health.

V gene TRBV4-1 combines with J gene TRBJ2-1, with 8 nucleotides matching TRBD2. The germline V gene encodes CDR1 MGHRA and CDR2 YSYEKL. The length of the CDR3 is 16 residues. Trimming at V came to 1 base and at J to 1 base, leaving 3 bases not matched to a gene. The CDR3 is CASSQGRGRSYNEQFF. The CDR3 DNA reads TGCGCCAGCAGCCAAGGACGCGGGAGGTCCTACAATGAGCAGTTCTTC.

The chain employs TRBV27 and TRBJ2-7; TRBD2 agrees at 13 bases. Germline trimming cut 5 bases from V and 0 bases from J; bases unmatched to any gene: 7. Germline V gene sequence: CDR1 MNHEY, CDR2 SMNVEV (reference sequence). CDR3 length: 17 amino acids. CDR3 DNA: TGTGCCAGCAGTCCGCGACTAGCGGGAGGTCCCTCCTACGAGCAGTACTTC. It is translated as CASSPRLAGGPSYEQYF.

This clonotype turned up a few times. V and J are TRBV10-3 and TRBJ1-2; D ambiguous. This CDR3 is 18 amino acids long. The V end was cut by 0 bases, the J end by 5 bases, with 22 bases between. The germline V gene has CDR1 ENHRY and CDR2 SYGVKD. The CDR3: CAISESITRRRRRYGYTF. CDR3 in DNA: TGTGCCATCAGTGAGTCGATAACTCGCAGACGGAGACGGTATGGCTACACCTTC.

The chain is built from TRBV2 and TRBJ2-1, with TRBD2 matching over 13 bases. Germline V CDR1 and CDR2: SNHLY, FYNNEI. CDR3 length: 16 residues. With V trimmed by 7 bases and J by 1 base, 4 bases remained unmatched. This CDR3 is CASTGTSGKSYNEQFF. The DNA for the CDR3 is TGTGCCAGCACTGGGACTAGCGGGAAATCCTACAATGAGCAGTTCTTC.

The rearrangement joins TRBV24-1 to TRBJ2-3; the D is unclear. Germline CDR1 is KGHDR and CDR2 is SFDVKD. Trimming removed 3 bases at V and 4 bases at J, with 10 bases between. CDR3 length equals 14 residues. DNA for the CDR3: TGTGCCACCAGTGATCTTGGAGCCGCAGATACGCAGTATTTT. This gives the protein CATSDLGAADTQYF.

The J gene is TRBJ2-7, the V gene TRBV12-3 or TRBV12-4; 8 bases fit TRBD1. The ends lost 3 bases at V and 2 bases at J; junction bases unmatched: 9. This CDR3 contains 16 residues. In nucleotides, the CDR3 is TGTGCCAGCAGTTTCGCAAAGACAGGGGTCCCCTACGAGCAGTACTTC. Translation gives CASSFAKTGVPYEQYF.

V gene TRBV10-3 combines with J gene TRBJ1-2, with 8 positions matching TRBD1. Trimming took 0 bases from V and 4 from J; bases not matched to a gene: 4. This CDR3 has 15 amino acids. The germline gives CDR1 ENHRY, CDR2 SYGVKD. In DNA, the CDR3 is TGTGCCATCAGTGAGTCAAGGGGGACAGGCTATGGCTACACCTTC. Amino acid sequence: CAISESRGTGYGYTF.

This clonotype was observed a handful of times. The chain joins TRBV12-3 or TRBV12-4 to TRBJ1-2; possibly TRBD1 for D (5 bases). Trimming removed 5 bases at V and 0 bases at J, with 19 bases between. This CDR3 spans 17 amino acids. This chain's CDR3 is CASSLLIREPPNYGYTF. The DNA of the CDR3 is TGTGCCAGCAGTCTCCTTATCAGGGAACCCCCTAACTATGGCTACACCTTC.

This chain connects TRBV6-5 to TRBJ2-7; D is tentatively TRBD1 or TRBD2 (5 bases each). The J call is doubtful: the DNA matches TRBJ2-5 better. The CDR3 covers 13 residues. CDR1 MNHEY and CDR2 SVGAGI come from the germline V gene. As DNA, the CDR3 is TGTGCCAGCAGCCCCGGGGCTCCGGAGACCCAGTACTTC. It specifies CASSPGAPETQYF.

J is TRBJ1-2 and V is TRBV20-1; 7 nucleotides line up with TRBD1. The length of the CDR3 is 14 residues. Germline CDR1 is DFQATT and CDR2 is SNEGSKA (reference sequence). Trimming at V came to 3 bases and at J to 8 bases, leaving 12 bases not matched to a gene. The CDR3 here is CSARGGEGGKGYTF. The CDR3 bases are TGCAGTGCTAGGGGTGGCGAAGGGGGCAAAGGCTACACCTTC.

In its sample, this clonotype was seen a few times. V usage is TRBV10-3 and J usage is TRBJ2-5; D is unresolved. CDR1 and CDR2 from the germline V gene are ENHRY and SYGVKD. This CDR3 is 14 amino acids long. V lost 8 bases and J 2 bases, leaving 15 bases between the germline ends. The CDR3 DNA sequence: TGTGCCATCCGAGGAGTCGGCAGTCAAGAGACCCAGTACTTC. Protein product: CAIRGVGSQETQYF.

The rearrangement uses TRBV7-2 and TRBJ1-6; 10 positions agree with TRBD1. The germline CDR1 and CDR2 sequences are SGHTA and FQGNSA. The CDR3 extends over 17 amino acids. V dropped 4 bases and J dropped 13; count of bases not matched to a gene: 16. CDR3 sequence (DNA): TGTGCCAGCAGCTCCCAGACAGGGGGCGCCGCCGGGTTTCCCCTCCACTTT. Translation gives CASSSQTGGAAGFPLHF.

The chain uses TRBV20-1 and TRBJ2-1; unclear D gene. This CDR3 has 10 amino acids. Germline CDR1 reads DFQATT; CDR2 reads SNEGSKA (reference sequence). V dropped 3 bases and J dropped 14 bases, with 11 bases sitting between them. The CDR3 sequence is CSASLAVEFF. DNA of the CDR3: TGCAGTGCTAGTCTGGCCGTGGAGTTCTTC.

CDR3 amino acids: CASSFDPLYEQYF. For the CDR3, the DNA is TGTGCCAGCAGTTTTGACCCGTTGTACGAGCAGTACTTC. This rearrangement joins TRBV12-3 or TRBV12-4 to TRBJ2-7; D is uncertain. This CDR3 has 13 residues. V was shortened by 3 bases and J by 4 bases, with 10 bases between the two germline ends.

V usage is TRBV24-1 and J usage is TRBJ2-5, with TRBD1 matching over 10 bases. Looked up from germline, CDR1 is KGHDR and CDR2 is SFDVKD. The CDR3 totals 17 residues. The trim removed 4 bases at V and 8 bases at J, leaving 15 bases unmatched. CDR3 bases: TGTGCCACCAGTGACCCCACCGGGACAGGGGCCCGAGTAACCCAGTACTTC. Its protein product is CATSDPTGTGARVTQYF.

The gene calls are TRBV27 and TRBJ2-7; TRBD2 might be the D (5 bases). The J call may be faulty, since TRBJ2-5 better matches the DNA end. The CDR3 is 15 residues long. The germline V gene has CDR1 MNHEY and CDR2 SMNVEV (reference sequence). CDR3 bases: TGTGCCAGCAGTCCGTTACAGCGCGGGTGGGAGACCCAGTACTTC. Protein sequence: CASSPLQRGWETQYF.

This clonotype has a count of ten or more. This chain links TRBV6-1 with TRBJ2-1, with a tentative D call TRBD2 (6 bases). The germline gives CDR1 MNHNS, CDR2 SASEGT. This CDR3 has 15 amino acids. The V and J ends lost 10 bases and 7 bases respectively, with 23 bases between them. CDR3 nucleotides: TGTGCCACCTACCACGGGAGTTCCCGCCAAAATGAGCAGTTCTTC. Its protein is CATYHGSSRQNEQFF.

This clonotype was seen more than once but under ten times. The rearrangement links TRBV2 to TRBJ2-1; 10 bases match TRBD2. The germline gives CDR1 SNHLY, CDR2 FYNNEI. J was trimmed by 9 bases and V by 6 bases; bases with no gene match: 11. CDR3 length: 15 residues. CDR3 region: CASRGLAGVYSEQFF. CDR3 bases: TGTGCCAGCAGGGGCCTAGCGGGAGTATATAGTGAGCAGTTCTTC.

Only a few counts were recorded for this clonotype. The V and J genes are TRBV11-2 and TRBJ1-1; 9 positions match TRBD1. Trimming took 3 bases from V and 4 from J; bases not matched to a gene: 3. This CDR3 has 14 amino acids. The germline V gene encodes CDR1 SGHAT and CDR2 FQNNGV. CDR3 DNA: TGTGCCAGCAGCTTGGGACAGGGAATCACTGAAGCTTTCTTT. This translates into CASSLGQGITEAFF. The full variable domain, with the rest looked up from reference TRBV11-2 and TRBJ1-1, is EAGVAQSPRYKIIEKRQSVAFWCNPISGHATLYWYQQILGQGPKLLIQFQNNGVVDDSQLPKDRFSAERLKGVDSTLKIQPAKLEDSAVYLCASSLGQGITEAFFGQGTRLTVV.

This clonotype was seen only once. The chain couples TRBV7-9 to TRBJ2-7; D ambiguous. This CDR3 comprises 15 residues. Trimming took off 5 bases at V and 1 base at J, with 15 bases between the two ends. Germline CDR1 reads SEHNR; CDR2 reads FQNEAQ (reference sequence). The CDR3 region has the DNA TGTGCCAGCAGCCCTAACCTCGGGCCATCCTACGAGCAGTACTTC. It yields the protein CASSPNLGPSYEQYF.

The gene calls are TRBV6-4 and TRBJ2-4; TRBD1 matches at 9 bases. The CDR3 spans 16 residues. The V gene's germline CDR1 is MRHNA and CDR2 SNTAGT. Losses at the gene ends were 7 bases for V and 0 bases for J; bases not matched to a gene: 7. The CDR3 nucleotides are TGTGCCAGCAACGAGGTACAGGGGGCAGCCAAAAACATTCAGTACTTC. Its translation: CASNEVQGAAKNIQYF.

This clonotype was observed a few times. This chain joins TRBV7-2 and TRBJ2-4, with a weak D call TRBD1 (5 bases). V lost 0 bases and J lost 13, with 16 bases in between. CDR1 is SGHTA and CDR2 is FQGNSA in the germline V gene. This CDR3 is 14 amino acids long. Here the CDR3 reads CASSLADSRLEQYF. CDR3 sequence (DNA): TGTGCCAGCAGCTTAGCTGACAGCAGATTAGAGCAGTACTTC.